A single sample gave rise to the 30 T cell receptor beta chains below, sequenced in a study of T-cell memory formation after mild COVID-19. TCRdb redid the calling of the 5' RACE reads with MiXCR, one entry per CDR3 protein. The profile shows 500,000 to 650,000 distinct CDR3 sequences, roughly 21% of them singletons. What was sequenced was PBMCs or a T cell subset sorted from them (not recorded which). The receptors derive from an adult woman who had mild COVID-19 (a few samples of this study predate the infection). Cell type and time point are not known.

In this sample, this clonotype turned up many times. The chain uses TRBV3-1 and TRBJ2-7; tentatively, D is TRBD2 (6 bases). This CDR3 has 13 residues. Trimming took 10 bases from V and 4 from J, leaving 17 bases between them. Germline CDR1 LGHDT, CDR2 YNNKEL (reference sequence). The DNA for the CDR3 is TGTGCCACCGGCTTTGCGGGGCGTTACGAGCAGTACTTC. Translated: CATGFAGRYEQYF.

This clonotype was seen many times. V gene TRBV4-3 combines with J gene TRBJ2-3; D is undetermined. Germline assignment: CDR1 LGHNA and CDR2 YSLEER. The CDR3 extends over 13 amino acids. Deletions cut 0 bases from V and 8 bases from J, with 9 bases between. The CDR3 DNA sequence: TGCGCCAGCAGCCAAGAGTCGAGTTCTACGCAGTATTTT. It codes for CASSQESSSTQYF.

The genes are TRBV5-1 and TRBJ2-1; D remains unclear. V dropped 4 bases and J dropped 7 bases, with 12 bases sitting between them. In germline, CDR1 is SGHRS, CDR2 YFSETQ. The CDR3 runs to 13 residues. CDR3 loop: CASSPYSKNEQFF. As DNA, the CDR3 is TGCGCCAGCAGCCCTTACTCGAAGAATGAGCAGTTCTTC.

The rearrangement joins TRBV15 to TRBJ2-5; D uncertain. The CDR3 consists of 13 residues. Germline V lookup: CDR1 LNHNV, CDR2 YYDKDF (reference sequence). The V end was cut by 2 bases, the J end by 5 bases, with 9 bases between. The CDR3 DNA reads as TGTGCCACCAGCAGACATACATCTGAGACCCAGTACTTC. Translating it yields CATSRHTSETQYF. Full variable domain (missing parts from reference TRBV15 and TRBJ2-5): DAMVIQNPRYQVTQFGKPVTLSCSQTLNHNVMYWYQQKSSQAPKLLFHYYDKDFNNEADTPDNFQSRRPNTSFCFLDIRSPGLGDTAMYLCATSRHTSETQYFGPGTRLLVL.

This chain connects TRBV14 to TRBJ2-2, with no clear D. V was cut by 0 bases and J by 2 bases, with 16 bases left in between. Germline CDR1 reads SGHDN; CDR2 reads FVKESK. The CDR3 consists of 18 residues. The CDR3 coding sequence is TGTGCCAGCAGCCAAGAGGCGTTCGTTGAGGCTAACACCGGGGAGCTGTTTTTT. This codes for CASSQEAFVEANTGELFF.

This clonotype was counted between two and nine times. V is TRBV6-5 and J is TRBJ1-1; 8 nucleotides align to TRBD1. Germline V CDR1 and CDR2: MNHEY, SVGAGI. V gave up 0 bases and J gave up 0 bases; unmatched junction bases: 9. The CDR3 spans 18 residues. The chain's CDR3 is CASSYSWTGFGMNTEAFF. In DNA, the CDR3 is TGTGCCAGCAGTTACTCCTGGACAGGGTTCGGAATGAACACTGAAGCTTTCTTT.

The chain recombines TRBV12-3 or TRBV12-4 with TRBJ1-1; D is perhaps TRBD1 (5 bases). The CDR3 totals 15 residues. Trimming cost V 6 bases and J 0 bases, with 14 bases left between them. In nucleotides, the CDR3 is TGTGCCAGCAGGCTTAGGGGAGAAATGAACACTGAAGCTTTCTTT. It is translated as CASRLRGEMNTEAFF.

The chain joins TRBV12-3 or TRBV12-4 to TRBJ2-3; D gene ambiguous. This CDR3 region has 16 residues. The ends were cut back, 3 bases at V and 0 bases at J, with 13 bases in the middle. CDR3 in amino acids: CASSLRPRQSTDTQYF. The CDR3 DNA sequence: TGTGCCAGCAGTTTGAGGCCCCGGCAGAGCACAGATACGCAGTATTTT.

The CDR3 DNA is TGTGCCAGCAGTTATCTCGGGACAGAGAACACCGGGGAGCTGTTTTTT. Protein: CASSYLGTENTGELFF. This chain connects TRBV6-5 to TRBJ2-2, with 7 bases lining up with TRBD1. The CDR3 spans 16 residues. Germline CDR1 is MNHEY and CDR2 is SVGAGI. V trimming: 3 bases; J trimming: 1 base; junction bases outside the gene matches: 5.

This clonotype has only a few counts. The chain employs TRBV24-1 and TRBJ2-1; 8 positions agree with TRBD2. CDR3 size: 16 residues. V lost 3 bases to trimming and J lost 1 base; unmatched junction nucleotides: 4. From germline, CDR1 is KGHDR and CDR2 SFDVKD. This CDR3 reads CATSDRAGVSYNEQFF. The CDR3, as DNA: TGTGCCACCAGTGATCGAGCGGGAGTATCCTACAATGAGCAGTTCTTC.

This clonotype was counted only a few times. The gene calls are TRBV6-5 and TRBJ1-3; D call uncertain. Germline V CDR1 and CDR2: MNHEY, SVGAGI. V was trimmed by 6 bases and J by 4 bases, leaving 16 bases between them. The CDR3 covers 15 residues. CDR3: CASRTLMGSGNTIYF. CDR3 bases: TGTGCCAGCAGGACATTGATGGGATCAGGAAACACCATATATTTT.

The rearrangement links TRBV11-2 to TRBJ2-1; D ambiguous. This CDR3 is 14 amino acids long. V was shortened by 5 bases and J by 11 bases, with 19 bases between the two germline ends. CDR1 SGHAT and CDR2 FQNNGV come from the germline V gene. The CDR3 DNA reads TGTGCCAGCAGCCCTAGGCCGGTTGCGGTAAAGCAGTTCTTC. This codes for CASSPRPVAVKQFF.

This clonotype was counted at least ten times. The CDR3 DNA is TGCAGCGTTTGGTCCTTTCCCATCAATGAGCAGTTCTTC. Translation: CSVWSFPINEQFF. The chain has TRBV29-1 and TRBJ2-1, with no clear D. CDR3 size: 13 residues. The germline V gene has CDR1 SQVTM and CDR2 ANQGSEA. Trimming pared 5 bases from V and 6 bases from J, leaving 14 bases between.

Many counts were recorded for this clonotype. The genes are TRBV7-2 and TRBJ1-2; maybe TRBD1 (6 bases). CDR1 is SGHTA and CDR2 is FQGNSA in the germline V gene. The V end lost 0 bases, the J end lost 5 bases, and 13 bases lay between the germline ends. The CDR3 is 15 residues long. Here the CDR3 reads CASSLAGAGQYGYTF. Written as DNA, the CDR3 is TGTGCCAGCAGCTTAGCGGGGGCGGGGCAGTATGGCTACACCTTC.

V usage is TRBV7-3 and J usage is TRBJ1-2, with 10 bases fitting TRBD1. Looked up from germline, CDR1 is SGHTA and CDR2 is FQGTGA. The J segment lost 7 bases and the V segment lost 4 bases, leaving 6 bases of the junction unmatched. The length of the CDR3 is 14 residues. This chain's CDR3 is CASSSRQGAFGYTF. Written as DNA, the CDR3 is TGTGCCAGCAGCTCCAGACAGGGGGCTTTTGGCTACACCTTC.

This clonotype was recorded at least ten times. The chain combines TRBV5-1 with TRBJ2-7; TRBD1 matches at 8 bases. Germline lookup yields CDR1 SGHRS and CDR2 YFSETQ. With V trimmed by 3 bases and J by 2 bases, 4 bases remained unmatched. The CDR3 loop spans 14 amino acids. For the CDR3, the DNA is TGCGCCAGCAGCTACCGGACAGGGACCTACGAGCAGTACTTC. This encodes CASSYRTGTYEQYF. Supplemented by reference TRBV5-1 and TRBJ2-7, the full variable domain reads KAGVTQTPRYLIKTRGQQVTLSCSPISGHRSVSWYQQTPGQGLQFLFEYFSETQRNKGNFPGRFSGRQFSNSRSEMNVSTLELGDSALYLCASSYRTGTYEQYFGPGTRLTVT.

The rearrangement uses TRBV24-1 and TRBJ2-1, with TRBD1 as a possible D gene (6 bases). CDR1 is KGHDR, CDR2 SFDVKD, per germline. Trimming shortened V by 4 bases and J by 3 bases, and 12 bases separated the two germline ends. The CDR3 has 15 amino acids. The chain's CDR3 is CATSEGGVGYNEQFF. The DNA of the CDR3 is TGTGCCACCAGTGAAGGGGGAGTGGGCTACAATGAGCAGTTCTTC.

The J gene is TRBJ2-1, the V gene TRBV20-1, with 13 bases identical to TRBD2. CDR1 is DFQATT and CDR2 is SNEGSKA in the germline V gene (reference sequence). V gave up 3 bases and J gave up 4 bases; unmatched junction bases: 0. This CDR3 is built from 14 residues. CDR3 in amino acids: CSARGLAGYNEQFF. CDR3 nucleotides: TGCAGTGCTAGGGGACTAGCGGGGTACAATGAGCAGTTCTTC.

This rearrangement joins TRBV20-1 to TRBJ1-2; 10 nucleotides agree with TRBD1. Germline assignment: CDR1 DFQATT and CDR2 SNEGSKA (reference sequence). This CDR3 has 18 residues. V lost 1 base to trimming and J lost 4 bases; unmatched junction nucleotides: 15. The CDR3 DNA is TGCAGTGCTAGAGGATCCATTCACCGGGACAGGGGCTCCTATGGCTACACCTTC. As protein: CSARGSIHRDRGSYGYTF.

This sequence joins TRBV6-1 and TRBJ2-6, with no clear D. CDR1 is MNHNS, CDR2 SASEGT, per germline. CDR3 length: 15 amino acids. Trimming stripped 5 bases from V and 0 bases from J, with 8 bases between. The CDR3 DNA is TGTGCCAGCAGTAACAGTTACTCTGGGGCCAACGTCCTGACTTTC. This encodes CASSNSYSGANVLTF.

In its sample, this clonotype was seen a few times. This chain connects TRBV7-6 to TRBJ2-7; 10 bases are shared with TRBD2. The trim removed 2 bases at V and 4 bases at J, leaving 5 bases unmatched. CDR3 size: 15 residues. Germline CDR1 is SGHVS and CDR2 is FNYEAQ. The CDR3 nucleotides are TGTGCCAGCAGCTTATACAGCGGGGGGGCTTACGAGCAGTACTTC. This translates into CASSLYSGGAYEQYF.

V usage is TRBV4-2 and J usage is TRBJ1-5; perhaps TRBD1 as D (5 bases). Germline CDR1 is LGHNA and CDR2 is YNFKEQ. The V and J ends lost 0 bases and 4 bases respectively, with 16 bases between them. This CDR3 region has 17 residues. The CDR3 reads CASSQEIRQGWNQPQHF. In DNA form, the CDR3 reads TGTGCCAGCAGCCAAGAGATTCGGCAGGGTTGGAATCAGCCCCAGCATTTT.

This clonotype was seen a few times. The gene calls are TRBV7-6 and TRBJ2-1, with TRBD2 as a possible D gene (7 bases). V gave up 0 bases and J gave up 6 bases, with 12 bases separating them. The V gene's germline CDR1 is SGHVS and CDR2 FNYEAQ. The length of the CDR3 is 15 residues. In DNA, the CDR3 is TGTGCCAGCAGCTTAGCGGGGGGGCCCTTCAATGAGCAGTTCTTC. Translated: CASSLAGGPFNEQFF. Complete variable domain (other parts from reference TRBV7-6 and TRBJ2-1): GAGVSQSPRYKVTKRGQDVALRCDPISGHVSLYWYRQALGQGPEFLTYFNYEAQQDKSGLPNDRFSAERPEGSISTLTIQRTEQRDSAMYRCASSLAGGPFNEQFFGPGTRLTVL.

This clonotype appeared a few times. The V call is TRBV7-2, the J call TRBJ2-3; 11 bases align to TRBD2. The CDR3 covers 15 residues. V shed 1 base, J shed 4 bases, and the junction held 1 base outside the gene matches. The V gene's germline CDR1 is SGHTA and CDR2 FQGNSA. CDR3 sequence (DNA): TGTGCCAGCAGCTTAGTAGCGGGAGGGCCAGATACGCAGTATTTT. The encoded protein is CASSLVAGGPDTQYF.

There are a few counts of this clonotype. This chain joins TRBV7-9 and TRBJ2-1, with D perhaps TRBD2 (5 bases). This CDR3 contains 15 residues. Germline CDR1 is SEHNR and CDR2 is FQNEAQ (reference sequence). Trimming removed 4 bases from V and 2 bases from J, with 12 bases in between. CDR3 residues: CASSWVEETYNEQFF. The CDR3 DNA is TGTGCCAGCAGCTGGGTGGAGGAGACCTACAATGAGCAGTTCTTC.

The CDR3 sequence: CASSPGGLAGGTSYNEQFF. The DNA for the CDR3 is TGTGCCAGCAGCCCCGGCGGGCTAGCGGGGGGTACCTCCTACAATGAGCAGTTCTTC. The chain carries TRBV4-2 and TRBJ2-1; 11 nucleotides agree with TRBD2. Losses at the gene ends were 4 bases for V and 0 bases for J; bases not matched to a gene: 11. Germline CDR1 is LGHNA and CDR2 is YNFKEQ. The CDR3 runs 19 residues.

The sample holds a few counts of this clonotype. The J gene is TRBJ2-3, the V gene TRBV29-1; TRBD2 matches 8 bases. This CDR3 is 17 amino acids long. The V gene end was trimmed by 6 bases and the J gene end by 1 base; junction bases not matched to a gene: 15. CDR1 and CDR2 (germline): SQVTM, ANQGSEA. In nucleotides, the CDR3 is TGCAGCGTCGCCGGAACTAGCGGACGACCACGCACAGATACGCAGTATTTT. Translating gives CSVAGTSGRPRTDTQYF.

This clonotype was detected a few times. The chain links TRBV24-1 to TRBJ2-7; 8 nucleotides line up with TRBD2. CDR3 length: 15 amino acids. CDR1 is KGHDR and CDR2 is SFDVKD in the germline V gene. With 9 bases clipped from V and 2 bases from J, the junction kept 11 bases outside the gene matches. The CDR3 sequence is CATGQSGGSPYEQYF. The DNA for the CDR3 is TGTGCCACCGGACAAAGCGGGGGCTCTCCCTACGAGCAGTACTTC.

The rearrangement joins TRBV27 to TRBJ1-2, with D unclear. V gave up 0 bases and J gave up 4 bases, with 18 bases separating them. Germline CDR1 reads MNHEY; CDR2 reads SMNVEV (reference sequence). CDR3 length equals 17 residues. CDR3 region: CASSLSGATRVGYGYTF. In DNA form, the CDR3 reads TGTGCCAGCAGTTTATCAGGCGCGACCCGGGTTGGCTATGGCTACACCTTC.

This rearrangement joins TRBV5-1 to TRBJ2-3, with 10 bases fitting TRBD1. CDR1 SGHRS and CDR2 YFSETQ come from the germline V gene. V trimming: 0 bases; J trimming: 6 bases; junction bases outside the gene matches: 7. This CDR3 is built from 16 residues. CDR3 sequence (DNA): TGCGCCAGCAGCTTGGTTGGGACAGGGGTTCCGGATACGCAGTATTTT. It specifies CASSLVGTGVPDTQYF.